These T cell receptor beta chains were read from a single sample in a study of shared clonotypes between healthy human individuals. Data came from immunoSEQ multiplex PCR; TCRdb stores just in-frame clones and leaves some out. The repertoire holds hundreds of thousands of clones, with 73% as singletons. Input material: memory CD4+ T cells sorted from blood. Every receptor here comes from a woman aged 30 to 39 in good health. CDR3s include the opening cysteine and the closing phenylalanine or tryptophan. The order of the fields is D gene, clone size, V gene, J gene, CDR3 DNA, CDR3 protein. A D gene is named only where the DNA matches it firmly. Some rows have no size entry. The others give once, few or many, or a class for an expanded clone.

d_call: TRBD2
clone_size: .
v_call: TRBV28
j_call: TRBJ2-2
cdr3_nt: TGTGCCAGCAGTTTAGGCGGGAGTAACGGGGAGCTGTTTTTT
cdr3_aa: CASSLGGSNGELFF

d_call: TRBD1
clone_size: .
v_call: TRBV7-2
j_call: TRBJ1-2
cdr3_nt: TGTGCCAGCAGCCCCCGGGACAGGGAACCCTATGGCTACACCTTC
cdr3_aa: CASSPRDREPYGYTF

d_call: .
clone_size: .
v_call: TRBV11-2
j_call: TRBJ2-6
cdr3_nt: TGTGCCAGCAGCCCTTCCCGGGGGGCCAACGTCCTGACTTTC
cdr3_aa: CASSPSRGANVLTF

d_call: .
clone_size: few
v_call: TRBV28
j_call: TRBJ1-4
cdr3_nt: TGTGCCAGCAGTCCCACAGGGCTTGGAGGCGAAAAACTGTTTTTT
cdr3_aa: CASSPTGLGGEKLFF

d_call: .
clone_size: .
v_call: TRBV7-2
j_call: TRBJ2-1
cdr3_nt: TGTGCCAGCAGCTTCGCGAAAGGCGATGAGCAGTTCTTC
cdr3_aa: CASSFAKGDEQFF

d_call: TRBD1
clone_size: .
v_call: TRBV28
j_call: TRBJ2-2
cdr3_nt: TGTGCCAGCAGTCCCTCCTGGGACAGGGAGAACACCGGGGAGCTGTTTTTT
cdr3_aa: CASSPSWDRENTGELFF

d_call: TRBD1
clone_size: .
v_call: TRBV5-1
j_call: TRBJ2-3
cdr3_nt: TGCGCCAGCAGCTCCGGACAGGGCTACACAGATACGCAGTATTTT
cdr3_aa: CASSSGQGYTDTQYF

d_call: .
clone_size: .
v_call: TRBV11-2
j_call: TRBJ2-3
cdr3_nt: TGTGCCAGCAGCTTAGAGCGAAGAGATACGCAGTATTTT
cdr3_aa: CASSLERRDTQYF

d_call: .
clone_size: once
v_call: TRBV5-1
j_call: TRBJ2-5
cdr3_nt: TGCGCCAGCAGACACGGACAAGAGACCCAGTACTTC
cdr3_aa: CASRHGQETQYF

d_call: .
clone_size: .
v_call: TRBV5-1
j_call: TRBJ2-5
cdr3_nt: TGCGCCAGCAGCTCAGGAGGAGGCCAAGAGACCCAGTACTTC
cdr3_aa: CASSSGGGQETQYF

d_call: .
clone_size: few
v_call: TRBV18
j_call: TRBJ1-3
cdr3_nt: TGTGCCAGCTCACCACCAGGACGGAACTCTGGAAACACCATATATTTT
cdr3_aa: CASSPPGRNSGNTIYF

d_call: TRBD1
clone_size: few
v_call: TRBV18
j_call: TRBJ2-7
cdr3_nt: TGTGCCAGCTCAACCACCGGGACAGCCTACGAGCAGTACTTC
cdr3_aa: CASSTTGTAYEQYF

d_call: .
clone_size: .
v_call: TRBV7-2
j_call: TRBJ2-7
cdr3_nt: TGTGCCAGCAGCCAAACAGCGGTGGTTCGGCACGAGCAGTACTTC
cdr3_aa: CASSQTAVVRHEQYF

d_call: .
clone_size: .
v_call: TRBV10-1
j_call: TRBJ2-2
cdr3_nt: TGCGCCAGCAGGGAGGGAACCGGGGAGCTGTTTTTT
cdr3_aa: CASREGTGELFF

d_call: TRBD1
clone_size: .
v_call: TRBV29-1
j_call: TRBJ2-2
cdr3_nt: TGCAGCGTTGAAGCCGGACAGGGGCGCGCCGGGGAGCTGTTTTTT
cdr3_aa: CSVEAGQGRAGELFF

d_call: .
clone_size: .
v_call: TRBV28
j_call: TRBJ1-1
cdr3_nt: TGTGCCAGCAGTTCGACTAGTTTCCGGGGCGGGAAAGTGAACACTGAAGCTTTCTTT
cdr3_aa: CASSSTSFRGGKVNTEAFF

d_call: .
clone_size: .
v_call: TRBV2
j_call: TRBJ2-7
cdr3_nt: TGTGCCAGCTCCTTTGGCCCGGGCTACGAGCAGTACTTC
cdr3_aa: CASSFGPGYEQYF

d_call: .
clone_size: .
v_call: TRBV15
j_call: TRBJ2-5
cdr3_nt: TGTGCCATCCGGCGGACTATTCAAGAGACCCAGTACTTC
cdr3_aa: CAIRRTIQETQYF

d_call: .
clone_size: .
v_call: TRBV5-1
j_call: TRBJ1-2
cdr3_nt: TGCGCCAGCAGCTTGGGAGAGCAGTATGGCTACACCTTC
cdr3_aa: CASSLGEQYGYTF

d_call: TRBD1
clone_size: once
v_call: TRBV11-2
j_call: TRBJ2-7
cdr3_nt: TGTGCCAGCAGCCCCCGGTCCGGGGACAGGGTTCGCGGCGAGCAGTACTTC
cdr3_aa: CASSPRSGDRVRGEQYF

d_call: .
clone_size: .
v_call: TRBV18
j_call: TRBJ2-7
cdr3_nt: TGTGCCAGCTCACGCGGGACCGAAGACGAGCAGTACTTC
cdr3_aa: CASSRGTEDEQYF

d_call: TRBD2
clone_size: few
v_call: TRBV7-2
j_call: TRBJ2-3
cdr3_nt: TGTGCCAGCAGCTTGGTCGGGACTAGCGGAACAGATACGCAGTATTTT
cdr3_aa: CASSLVGTSGTDTQYF

d_call: .
clone_size: .
v_call: TRBV16
j_call: TRBJ1-3
cdr3_nt: TGTGCCAGCAGCCAAGTACTCGACTCTGGAAACACCATATATTTT
cdr3_aa: CASSQVLDSGNTIYF

d_call: TRBD1
clone_size: .
v_call: TRBV10-2
j_call: TRBJ2-7
cdr3_nt: TGCGCCAGCACCGGACAGGGGGCTAAAGAGCAGTACTTC
cdr3_aa: CASTGQGAKEQYF

d_call: .
clone_size: .
v_call: TRBV10-1
j_call: TRBJ2-3
cdr3_nt: TGCGCCAGCAGTGAGGGGTCTAATACGCAGTATTTT
cdr3_aa: CASSEGSNTQYF

d_call: TRBD1
clone_size: .
v_call: TRBV9
j_call: TRBJ2-1
cdr3_nt: TGTGCCAGCAGCCCCGGACAGGGAAATGAGCAGTTCTTC
cdr3_aa: CASSPGQGNEQFF

d_call: .
clone_size: .
v_call: TRBV4-2
j_call: TRBJ2-1
cdr3_nt: TGTGCCAGCAGCCACAACCCAGGGGGGTCCTACAATGAGCAGTTCTTC
cdr3_aa: CASSHNPGGSYNEQFF

d_call: .
clone_size: .
v_call: TRBV18
j_call: TRBJ1-1
cdr3_nt: TGTGCCAGCTCATTTGACACGAACACTGAAGCTTTCTTT
cdr3_aa: CASSFDTNTEAFF

d_call: TRBD2
clone_size: few
v_call: TRBV6-1
j_call: TRBJ2-2
cdr3_nt: TGTGCCAGCAGTGAAGTAGATCGTCTAGCGGGTAACACCGGGGAGCTGTTTTTT
cdr3_aa: CASSEVDRLAGNTGELFF

d_call: TRBD2
clone_size: .
v_call: TRBV7-9
j_call: TRBJ2-3
cdr3_nt: TGTGCCAGCAGCCCTCCGCTAGCGGCGAATACGCAGTATTTT
cdr3_aa: CASSPPLAANTQYF

d_call: .
clone_size: .
v_call: TRBV6-6
j_call: TRBJ2-7
cdr3_nt: TGTGCCAGCAGTTACAGTAGCGAGGTGATATACGAGCAGTACTTC
cdr3_aa: CASSYSSEVIYEQYF

d_call: .
clone_size: .
v_call: TRBV11-2
j_call: TRBJ2-2
cdr3_nt: TGTGCCAGCAGCTTACGGAAGAGCACCGGGGAGCTGTTTTTT
cdr3_aa: CASSLRKSTGELFF

d_call: .
clone_size: .
v_call: TRBV27
j_call: TRBJ1-5
cdr3_nt: TGTGCCAGCAGTTCTCACAGGGTAATAGGTCAGCCCCAGCATTTT
cdr3_aa: CASSSHRVIGQPQHF

d_call: .
clone_size: .
v_call: TRBV10-1
j_call: TRBJ2-3
cdr3_nt: TGCGCCAGCAGTATTGCCGGGGCGGCCAATGGCACAGATACGCAGTATTTT
cdr3_aa: CASSIAGAANGTDTQYF

d_call: TRBD2
clone_size: .
v_call: TRBV7-2
j_call: TRBJ2-1
cdr3_nt: TGTGCCAGCAGCTTTCGAGCGGGGGACTACAATGAGCAGTTCTTC
cdr3_aa: CASSFRAGDYNEQFF

d_call: TRBD2
clone_size: .
v_call: TRBV28
j_call: TRBJ2-1
cdr3_nt: TGTGCCAGCAGTCCGCCTAGCGGGACCATCAATGAGCAGTTCTTC
cdr3_aa: CASSPPSGTINEQFF

d_call: TRBD1
clone_size: once
v_call: TRBV19
j_call: TRBJ2-7
cdr3_nt: TGTGCCAGTAGTATAGGGGCCAGGGGGCTTTACGAGCAGTACTTC
cdr3_aa: CASSIGARGLYEQYF

d_call: TRBD1
clone_size: .
v_call: TRBV6-1
j_call: TRBJ1-2
cdr3_nt: TGTGCCAGCACCAGGGGGCTACATAACTATGGCTACACCTTC
cdr3_aa: CASTRGLHNYGYTF

d_call: TRBD2
clone_size: .
v_call: TRBV7-6
j_call: TRBJ2-1
cdr3_nt: TGTGCCAGCAGCTTATTCTCTAGCGGGAGTTGGGGAGAGCAGTTCTTC
cdr3_aa: CASSLFSSGSWGEQFF